This T cell receptor (beta chain) was sequenced during a study of tumor-infiltrating lymphocytes in localized non-small cell lung cancer. The overall study: Each patient gave resected tumor and non-adjacent uninvolved lung tissue. Study findings and constraints: Tumor T-cell fraction from TCR sequencing was not associated with recurrence-free survival (p = 0.61). Compared with uninvolved lung, tumors showed higher T cell infiltration by TCRbeta sequencing. Different pieces of the same tissue were used for each assay.

A note on this clone: Its antigen is not known.

The ends were cut back, 5 bases at V and 1 base at J, with 23 bases in the middle. Germline V gene data show CDR1 as SGHRS and CDR2 as YFSETQ. This CDR3 spans 18 amino acids. Produced via immunoSEQ multiplex PCR; TCRdb's table is partial and in-frame only. Of about 21,000 clones detected, about 80% appear once; the ten largest clones hold about 3.4%. This chain connects TRBV5-1 to TRBJ2-3; D may be TRBD2 (5 bases). Sequenced: lung tumor tissue. This clonotype originated in a human donor with non-small cell lung cancer. CDR3 protein: CASRRAPSISDRTDTQYF. In nucleotides, the CDR3 is TGCGCCAGCAGACGGGCCCCGAGTATTAGCGACCGCACAGATACGCAGTATTTT.